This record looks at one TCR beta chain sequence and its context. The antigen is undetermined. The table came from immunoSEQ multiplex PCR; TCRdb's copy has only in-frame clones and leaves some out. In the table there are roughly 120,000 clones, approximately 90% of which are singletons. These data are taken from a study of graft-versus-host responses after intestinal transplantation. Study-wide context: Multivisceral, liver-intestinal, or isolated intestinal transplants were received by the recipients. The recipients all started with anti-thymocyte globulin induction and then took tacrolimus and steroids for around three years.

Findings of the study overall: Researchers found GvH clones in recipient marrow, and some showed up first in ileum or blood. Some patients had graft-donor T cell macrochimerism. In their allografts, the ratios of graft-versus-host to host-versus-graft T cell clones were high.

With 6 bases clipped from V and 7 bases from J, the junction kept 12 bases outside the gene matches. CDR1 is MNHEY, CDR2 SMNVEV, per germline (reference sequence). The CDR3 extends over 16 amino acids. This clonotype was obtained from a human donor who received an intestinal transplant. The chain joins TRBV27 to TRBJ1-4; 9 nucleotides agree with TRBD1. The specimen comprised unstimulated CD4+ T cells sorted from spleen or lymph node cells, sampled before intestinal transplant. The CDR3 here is CASSRSWTGVSEKLFF. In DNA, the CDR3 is TGTGCCAGCAGCCGGAGCTGGACAGGGGTTAGTGAAAAACTGTTTTTT. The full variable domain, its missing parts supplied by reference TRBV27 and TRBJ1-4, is EAQVTQNPRYLITVTGKKLTVTCSQNMNHEYMSWYRQDPGLGLRQIYYSMNVEVTDKGDVPEGYKVSRKEKRNFPLILESPSPNQTSLYFCASSRSWTGVSEKLFFGSGTQLSVL.